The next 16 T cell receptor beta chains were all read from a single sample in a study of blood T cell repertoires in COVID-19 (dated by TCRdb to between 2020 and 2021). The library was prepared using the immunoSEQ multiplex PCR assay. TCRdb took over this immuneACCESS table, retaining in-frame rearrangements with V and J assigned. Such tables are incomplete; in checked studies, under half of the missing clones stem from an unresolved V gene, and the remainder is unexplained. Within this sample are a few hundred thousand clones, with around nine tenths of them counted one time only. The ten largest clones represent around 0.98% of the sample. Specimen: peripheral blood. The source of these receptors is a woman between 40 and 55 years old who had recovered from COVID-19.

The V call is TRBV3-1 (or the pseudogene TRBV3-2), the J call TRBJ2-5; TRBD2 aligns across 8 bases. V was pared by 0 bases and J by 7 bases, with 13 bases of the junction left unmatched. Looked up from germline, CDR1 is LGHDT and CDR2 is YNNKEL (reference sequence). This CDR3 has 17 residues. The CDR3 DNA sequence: TGTGCCAGCAGCCAAGATGTGGGAGCGGGGGCCCGGGGGACCCAGTACTTC. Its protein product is CASSQDVGAGARGTQYF.

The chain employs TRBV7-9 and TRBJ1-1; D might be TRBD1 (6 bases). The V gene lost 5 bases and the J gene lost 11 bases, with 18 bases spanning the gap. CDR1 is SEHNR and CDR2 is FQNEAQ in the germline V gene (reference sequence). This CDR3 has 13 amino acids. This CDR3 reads CASSPAGGYGAFF. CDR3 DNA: TGTGCCAGCAGCCCCGCGGGGGGCTATGGCGCTTTCTTT.

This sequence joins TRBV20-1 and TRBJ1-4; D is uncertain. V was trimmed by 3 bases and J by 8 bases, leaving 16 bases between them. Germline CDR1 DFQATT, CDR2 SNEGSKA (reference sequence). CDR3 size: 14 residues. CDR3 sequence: CSASRGSGREKLFF. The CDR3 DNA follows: TGCAGTGCTAGTCGAGGGTCCGGACGGGAAAAACTGTTTTTT.

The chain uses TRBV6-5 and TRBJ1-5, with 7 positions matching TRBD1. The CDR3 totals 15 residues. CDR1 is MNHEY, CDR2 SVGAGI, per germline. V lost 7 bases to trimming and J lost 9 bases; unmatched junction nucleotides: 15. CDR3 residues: CASTPRGPTGRPQHF. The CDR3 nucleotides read TGTGCCAGCACCCCCCGGGGACCGACAGGGAGGCCCCAGCATTTT.

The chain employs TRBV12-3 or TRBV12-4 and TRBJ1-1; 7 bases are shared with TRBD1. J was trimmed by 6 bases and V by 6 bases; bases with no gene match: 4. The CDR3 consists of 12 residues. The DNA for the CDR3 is TGTGCCAGCAGCCGCGGGACAGCTGAAGCTTTCTTT. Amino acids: CASSRGTAEAFF.

DNA for the CDR3: TGTGCCAGCAGCTTGGGACCCGCGGAGGGTCAGCCCCAGCATTTT. It yields the protein CASSLGPAEGQPQHF. The gene calls are TRBV5-4 and TRBJ1-5, with unresolved D. This CDR3 contains 15 residues. Trimming stripped 0 bases from V and 6 bases from J, with 13 bases between. Germline V lookup: CDR1 SGHNT, CDR2 YYREEE (reference sequence).

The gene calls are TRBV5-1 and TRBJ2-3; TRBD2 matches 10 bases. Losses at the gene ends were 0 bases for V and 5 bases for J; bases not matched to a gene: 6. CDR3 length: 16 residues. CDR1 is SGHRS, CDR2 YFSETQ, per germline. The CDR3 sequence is CASSLGTSGGQDTQYF. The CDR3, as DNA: TGCGCCAGCAGCTTGGGGACTAGCGGAGGCCAAGATACGCAGTATTTT.

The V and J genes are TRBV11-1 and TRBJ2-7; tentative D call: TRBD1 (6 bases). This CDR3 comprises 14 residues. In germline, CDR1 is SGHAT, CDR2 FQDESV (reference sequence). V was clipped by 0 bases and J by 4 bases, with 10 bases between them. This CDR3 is CASSLAQTGYEQYF. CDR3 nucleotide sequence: TGTGCCAGCAGCTTAGCGCAGACAGGATACGAGCAGTACTTC.

In nucleotides, the CDR3 is TGCGCCAGCAGCTTGCAGCTAGCGGGTGGGGAGACCCAGTACTTC. It codes for CASSLQLAGGETQYF. The genes are TRBV5-1 and TRBJ2-5, with 8 nucleotides matching TRBD2. The germline CDR1 and CDR2 sequences are SGHRS and YFSETQ. Germline trimming cut 1 base from V and 5 bases from J; bases unmatched to any gene: 7. The CDR3 sequence is 15 residues long.

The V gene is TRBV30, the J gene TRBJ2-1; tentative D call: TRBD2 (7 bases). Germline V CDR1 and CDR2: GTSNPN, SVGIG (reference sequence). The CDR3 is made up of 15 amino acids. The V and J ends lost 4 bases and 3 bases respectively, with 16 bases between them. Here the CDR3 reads CAWNPGGGNYNEQFF. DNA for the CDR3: TGTGCCTGGAACCCGGGGGGCGGGAACTACAATGAGCAGTTCTTC. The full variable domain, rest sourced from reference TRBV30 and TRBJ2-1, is SQTIHQWPATLVQPVGSPLSLECTVEGTSNPNLYWYRQAAGRGLQLLFYSVGIGQISSEVPQNLSASRPQDRQFILSSKKLLLSDSGFYLCAWNPGGGNYNEQFFGPGTRLTVL.

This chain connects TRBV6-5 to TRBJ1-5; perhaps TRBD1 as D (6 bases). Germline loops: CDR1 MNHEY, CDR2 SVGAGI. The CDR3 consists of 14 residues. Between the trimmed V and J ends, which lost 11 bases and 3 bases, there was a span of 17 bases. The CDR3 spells CAGTEQGPNQPQHF. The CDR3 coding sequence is TGTGCCGGCACCGAACAGGGACCCAATCAGCCCCAGCATTTT.

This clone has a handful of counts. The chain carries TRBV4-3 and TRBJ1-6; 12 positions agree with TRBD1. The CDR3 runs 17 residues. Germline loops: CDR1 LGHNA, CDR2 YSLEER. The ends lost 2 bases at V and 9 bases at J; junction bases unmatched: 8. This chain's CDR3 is CASSQNMGQGARSPLHF. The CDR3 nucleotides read TGCGCCAGCAGCCAAAACATGGGACAGGGGGCGCGTTCACCCCTCCACTTT.

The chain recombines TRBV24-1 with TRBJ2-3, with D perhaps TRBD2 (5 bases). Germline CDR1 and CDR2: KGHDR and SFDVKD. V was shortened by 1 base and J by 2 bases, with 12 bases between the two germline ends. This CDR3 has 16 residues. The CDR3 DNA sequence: TGTGCCACCAGTGATTTCGGTAGCGAGACCACAGATACGCAGTATTTT. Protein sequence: CATSDFGSETTDTQYF.

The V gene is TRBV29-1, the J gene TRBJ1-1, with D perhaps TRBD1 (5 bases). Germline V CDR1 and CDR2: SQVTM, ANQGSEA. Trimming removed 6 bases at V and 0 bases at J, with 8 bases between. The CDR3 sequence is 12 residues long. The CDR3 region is CSVKGMNTEAFF. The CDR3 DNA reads TGCAGCGTGAAGGGGATGAACACTGAAGCTTTCTTT.

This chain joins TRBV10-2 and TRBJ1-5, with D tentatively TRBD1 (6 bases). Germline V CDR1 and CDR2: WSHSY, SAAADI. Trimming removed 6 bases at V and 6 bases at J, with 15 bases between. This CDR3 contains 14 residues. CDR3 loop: CASRPGQIGQPQHF. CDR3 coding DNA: TGCGCCAGCAGACCCGGACAGATAGGTCAGCCCCAGCATTTT.

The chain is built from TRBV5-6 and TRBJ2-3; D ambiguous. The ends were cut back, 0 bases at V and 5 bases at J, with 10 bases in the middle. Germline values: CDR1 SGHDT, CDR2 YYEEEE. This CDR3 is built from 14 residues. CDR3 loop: CASSLALPRDTQYF. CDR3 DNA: TGTGCCAGCAGCTTGGCCCTACCCCGAGATACGCAGTATTTT.